This T cell receptor (beta chain) is from a study of cytomegalovirus exposure and HLA in healthy donors. Study-level information: A data release that came early held approximately 92 million unique TCRs from HLA-typed donors. Broader study findings: Most TCR sequences were uncommon, yet certain public TCRs appeared in many donors. Sequencing likely generated an artifact that appeared as a cluster of highly shared sequence variants. As was reported, the HLA-A and HLA-B alleles of most subjects were accurately predicted from TCR beta sequences.

Researchers ran the PCR with 60 Vbeta and 13 Jbeta primers. Produced via immunoSEQ multiplex PCR; TCRdb's table is partial and in-frame only. The sample has about 140,000 clones; over 70% are singletons. Comments on this clone: Its antigen is unidentified.

The CDR3 extends over 15 amino acids. The J segment lost 11 bases and the V segment lost 10 bases, leaving 19 bases of the junction unmatched. The V gene's germline CDR1 is WSHSY and CDR2 SAAADI. The TCR originated in a male donor in good health and CMV-seronegative. The sequencing input was PBMCs. V gene TRBV10-2 combines with J gene TRBJ2-1; 8 nucleotides line up with TRBD1. Here the CDR3 reads CANNTYGTGDVQQFF. The CDR3 bases are TGCGCCAACAATACCTACGGGACAGGAGATGTTCAGCAGTTCTTC.